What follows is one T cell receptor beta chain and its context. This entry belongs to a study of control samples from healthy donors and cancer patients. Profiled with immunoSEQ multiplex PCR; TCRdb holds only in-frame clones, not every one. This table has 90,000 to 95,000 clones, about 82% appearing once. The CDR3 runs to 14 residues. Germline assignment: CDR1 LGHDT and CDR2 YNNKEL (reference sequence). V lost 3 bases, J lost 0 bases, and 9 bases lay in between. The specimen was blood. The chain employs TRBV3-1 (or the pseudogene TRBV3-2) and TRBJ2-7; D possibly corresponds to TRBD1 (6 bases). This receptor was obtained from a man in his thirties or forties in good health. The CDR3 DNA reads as TGTGCCAGCAGCCAGGGGGCCGTCTCCTACGAGCAGTACTTC. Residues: CASSQGAVSYEQYF.